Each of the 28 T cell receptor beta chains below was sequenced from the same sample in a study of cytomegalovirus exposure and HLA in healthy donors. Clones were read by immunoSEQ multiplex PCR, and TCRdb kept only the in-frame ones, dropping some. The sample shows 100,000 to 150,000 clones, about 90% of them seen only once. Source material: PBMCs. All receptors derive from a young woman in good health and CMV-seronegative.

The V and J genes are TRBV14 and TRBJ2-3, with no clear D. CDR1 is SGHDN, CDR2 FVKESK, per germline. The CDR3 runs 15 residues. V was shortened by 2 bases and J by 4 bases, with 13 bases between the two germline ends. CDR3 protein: CASSQFAVGADTQYF. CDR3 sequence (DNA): TGTGCCAGCAGCCAATTCGCGGTCGGAGCAGATACGCAGTATTTT.

This CDR3 is CAISAPGQSNTGELFF. In DNA form, the CDR3 reads TGTGCCATCAGTGCGCCGGGACAGTCGAACACCGGGGAGCTGTTTTTT. The rearrangement joins TRBV10-3 to TRBJ2-2, with 7 bases fitting TRBD1. Germline CDR1 and CDR2: ENHRY and SYGVKD. The CDR3 extends over 16 amino acids. With V trimmed by 4 bases and J by 0 bases, 5 bases remained unmatched.

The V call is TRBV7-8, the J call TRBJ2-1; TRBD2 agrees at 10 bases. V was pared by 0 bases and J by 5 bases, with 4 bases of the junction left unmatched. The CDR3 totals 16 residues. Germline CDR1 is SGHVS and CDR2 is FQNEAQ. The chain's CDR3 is CASSLALLAGDNEQFF. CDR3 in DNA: TGTGCCAGCAGCTTAGCGTTGCTAGCGGGGGACAATGAGCAGTTCTTC.

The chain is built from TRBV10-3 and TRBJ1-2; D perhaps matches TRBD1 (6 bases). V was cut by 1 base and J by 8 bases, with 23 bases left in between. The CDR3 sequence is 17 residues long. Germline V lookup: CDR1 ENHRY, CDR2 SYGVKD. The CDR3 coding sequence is TGTGCCATCAGTGAGTTGGGGACAAGGCAGTATATGGACGGCTACACCTTC. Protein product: CAISELGTRQYMDGYTF.

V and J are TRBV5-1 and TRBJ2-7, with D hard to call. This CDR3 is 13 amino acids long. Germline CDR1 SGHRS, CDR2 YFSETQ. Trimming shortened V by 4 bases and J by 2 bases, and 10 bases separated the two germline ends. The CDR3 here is CASSPLDTYEQYF. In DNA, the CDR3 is TGCGCCAGCAGCCCCCTAGATACCTACGAGCAGTACTTC.

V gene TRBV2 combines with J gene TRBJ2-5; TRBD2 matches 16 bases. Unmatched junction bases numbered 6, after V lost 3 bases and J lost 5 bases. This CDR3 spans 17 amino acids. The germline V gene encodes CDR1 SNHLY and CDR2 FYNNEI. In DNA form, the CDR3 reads TGTGCCAGCAGTGACGGGACTAGCGGGAGGGCCAGGGAGACCCAGTACTTC. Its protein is CASSDGTSGRARETQYF.

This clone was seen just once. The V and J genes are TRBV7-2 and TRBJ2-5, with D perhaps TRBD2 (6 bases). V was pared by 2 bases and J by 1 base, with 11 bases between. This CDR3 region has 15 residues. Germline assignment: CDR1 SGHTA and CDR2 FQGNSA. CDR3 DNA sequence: TGTGCCAGCAGCTTACAGTTGGGAGGCCAAGAGACCCAGTACTTC. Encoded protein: CASSLQLGGQETQYF.

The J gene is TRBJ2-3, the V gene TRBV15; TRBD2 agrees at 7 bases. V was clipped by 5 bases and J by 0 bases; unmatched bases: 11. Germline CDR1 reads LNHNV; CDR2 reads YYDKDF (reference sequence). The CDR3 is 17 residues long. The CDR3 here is CATSDRSGGASTDTQYF. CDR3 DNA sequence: TGTGCCACCAGCGACCGATCGGGAGGCGCTAGCACAGATACGCAGTATTTT.

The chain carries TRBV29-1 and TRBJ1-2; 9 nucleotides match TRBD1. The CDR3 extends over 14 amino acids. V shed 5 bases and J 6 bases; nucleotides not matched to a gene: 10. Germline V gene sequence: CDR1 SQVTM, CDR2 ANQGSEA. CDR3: CSVQGTGKRNGYTF. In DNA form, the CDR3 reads TGCAGCGTTCAGGGGACAGGGAAAAGGAATGGCTACACCTTC.

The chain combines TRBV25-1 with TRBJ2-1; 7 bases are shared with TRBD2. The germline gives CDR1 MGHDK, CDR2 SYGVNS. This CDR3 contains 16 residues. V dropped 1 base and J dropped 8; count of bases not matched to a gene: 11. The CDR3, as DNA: TGTGCCAGCAGTGAATCCGGGGGGAGGGCCTTAGATGAGCAGTTCTTC. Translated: CASSESGGRALDEQFF. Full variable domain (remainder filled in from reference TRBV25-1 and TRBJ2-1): EADIYQTPRYLVIGTGKKITLECSQTMGHDKMYWYQQDPGMELHLIHYSYGVNSTEKGDLSSESTVSRIRTEHFPLTLESARPSHTSQYLCASSESGGRALDEQFFGPGTRLTVL.

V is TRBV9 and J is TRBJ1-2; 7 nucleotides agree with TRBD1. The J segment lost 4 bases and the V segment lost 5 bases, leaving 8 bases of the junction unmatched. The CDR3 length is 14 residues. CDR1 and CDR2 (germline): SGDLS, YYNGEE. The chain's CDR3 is CASSYGQEIYGYTF. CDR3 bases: TGTGCCAGCAGTTATGGACAGGAGATCTATGGCTACACCTTC. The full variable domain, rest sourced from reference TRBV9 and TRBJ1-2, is DSGVTQTPKHLITATGQRVTLRCSPRSGDLSVYWYQQSLDQGLQFLIQYYNGEERAKGNILERFSAQQFPDLHSELNLSSLELGDSALYFCASSYGQEIYGYTFGSGTRLTVV.

The CDR3 DNA reads TGTGCCAGCAGCCCGGACAGGATCCCCTACGAGCAGTACTTC. Translation gives CASSPDRIPYEQYF. This chain joins TRBV28 and TRBJ2-7; 7 bases are shared with TRBD1. After removal of 6 bases from V and 2 bases from J, the junction contained 7 bases not matched to a gene. This CDR3 spans 14 amino acids. The germline CDR1 and CDR2 sequences are MDHEN and SYDVKM.

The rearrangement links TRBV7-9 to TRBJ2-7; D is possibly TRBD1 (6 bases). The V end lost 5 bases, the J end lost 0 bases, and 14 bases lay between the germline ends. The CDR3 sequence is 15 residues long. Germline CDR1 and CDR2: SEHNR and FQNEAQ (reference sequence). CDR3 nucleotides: TGTGCCAGCAGCGCATACCGGGACATCTCCTACGAGCAGTACTTC. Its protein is CASSAYRDISYEQYF.

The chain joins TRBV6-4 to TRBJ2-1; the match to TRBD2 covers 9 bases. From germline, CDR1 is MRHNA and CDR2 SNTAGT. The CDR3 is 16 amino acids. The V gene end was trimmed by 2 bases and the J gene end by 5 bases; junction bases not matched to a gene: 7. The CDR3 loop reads CASSDVGRGGHNEQFF. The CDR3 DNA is TGTGCCAGCAGTGACGTTGGGCGGGGGGGACACAATGAGCAGTTCTTC.

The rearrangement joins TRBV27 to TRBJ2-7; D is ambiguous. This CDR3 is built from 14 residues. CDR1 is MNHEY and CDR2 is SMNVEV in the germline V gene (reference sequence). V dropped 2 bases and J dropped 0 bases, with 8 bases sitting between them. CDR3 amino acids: CASSLGVGSYEQYF. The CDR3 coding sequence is TGTGCCAGCAGTTTAGGTGTCGGCTCCTACGAGCAGTACTTC.

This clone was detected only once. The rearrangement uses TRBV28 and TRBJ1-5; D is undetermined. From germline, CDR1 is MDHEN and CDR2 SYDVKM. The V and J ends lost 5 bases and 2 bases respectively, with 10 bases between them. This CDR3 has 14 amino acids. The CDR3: CASSRLAGNQPQHF. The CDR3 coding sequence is TGTGCCAGCAGTAGGCTAGCGGGCAATCAGCCCCAGCATTTT.

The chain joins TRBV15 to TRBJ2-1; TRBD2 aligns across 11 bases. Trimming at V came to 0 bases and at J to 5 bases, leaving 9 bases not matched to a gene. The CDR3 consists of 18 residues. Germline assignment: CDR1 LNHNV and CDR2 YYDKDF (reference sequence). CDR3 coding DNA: TGTGCCACCAGCAGAGATCCGGCTAGCGGGAGGTCTAACAATGAGCAGTTCTTC. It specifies CATSRDPASGRSNNEQFF. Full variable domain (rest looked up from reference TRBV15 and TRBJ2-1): DAMVIQNPRYQVTQFGKPVTLSCSQTLNHNVMYWYQQKSSQAPKLLFHYYDKDFNNEADTPDNFQSRRPNTSFCFLDIRSPGLGDTAMYLCATSRDPASGRSNNEQFFGPGTRLTVL.

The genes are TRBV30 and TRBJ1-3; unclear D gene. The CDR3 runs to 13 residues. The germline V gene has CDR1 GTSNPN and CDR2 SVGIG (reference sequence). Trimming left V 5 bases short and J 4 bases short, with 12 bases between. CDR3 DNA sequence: TGTGCCTGGGGTGGAGGGAGCGGAAACACCATATATTTT. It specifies CAWGGGSGNTIYF.

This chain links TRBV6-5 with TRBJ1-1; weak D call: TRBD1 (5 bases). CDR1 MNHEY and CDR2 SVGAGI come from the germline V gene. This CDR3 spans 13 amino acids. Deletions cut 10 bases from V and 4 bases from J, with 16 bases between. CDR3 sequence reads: CATKDILSTEAFF. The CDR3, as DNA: TGTGCCACGAAGGACATTTTAAGCACTGAAGCTTTCTTT.

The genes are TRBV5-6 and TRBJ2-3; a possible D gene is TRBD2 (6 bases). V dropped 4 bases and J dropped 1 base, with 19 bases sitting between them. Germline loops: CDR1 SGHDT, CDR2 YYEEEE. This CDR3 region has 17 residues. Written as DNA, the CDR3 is TGTGCCAGCAGCATACCCTTTAGCGGACCTGGCACAGATACGCAGTATTTT. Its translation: CASSIPFSGPGTDTQYF.

CDR3 loop: CASGLVLGGTNPSNQPQHF. CDR3 sequence (DNA): TGTGCTAGTGGTTTGGTACTAGGGGGGACTAACCCTAGCAATCAGCCCCAGCATTTT. V gene TRBV12-5 combines with J gene TRBJ1-5, with a weak D call TRBD1 (6 bases). Trimming removed 0 bases at V and 0 bases at J, with 18 bases between. This CDR3 is built from 19 residues. Germline CDR1 and CDR2: LGHNT and FRNRAP. Looking up the rest from reference TRBV12-5 and TRBJ1-5 gives the full variable domain: DARVTQTPRHKVTEMGQEVTMRCQPILGHNTVFWYRQTMMQGLELLAYFRNRAPLDDSGMPKDRFSAEMPDATLATLKIQPSEPRDSAVYFCASGLVLGGTNPSNQPQHFGDGTRLSIL.

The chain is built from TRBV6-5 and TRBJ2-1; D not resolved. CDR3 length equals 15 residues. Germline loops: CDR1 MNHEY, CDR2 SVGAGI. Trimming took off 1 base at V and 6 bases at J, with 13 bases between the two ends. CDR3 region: CASSYYPNSGNEQFF. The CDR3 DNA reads TGTGCCAGCAGTTACTACCCAAATTCCGGCAATGAGCAGTTCTTC.

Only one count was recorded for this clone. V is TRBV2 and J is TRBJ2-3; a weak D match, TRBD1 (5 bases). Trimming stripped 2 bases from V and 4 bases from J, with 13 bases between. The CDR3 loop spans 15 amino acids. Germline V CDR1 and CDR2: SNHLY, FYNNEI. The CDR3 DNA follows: TGTGCCAGCAGTGAATACGCAGGGCCCCCAGATACGCAGTATTTT. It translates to CASSEYAGPPDTQYF.

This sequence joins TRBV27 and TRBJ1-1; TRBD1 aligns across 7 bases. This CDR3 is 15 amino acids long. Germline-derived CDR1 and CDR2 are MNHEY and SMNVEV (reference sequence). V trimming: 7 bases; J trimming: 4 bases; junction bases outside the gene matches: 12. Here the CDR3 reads CASNRSRGQGTEAFF. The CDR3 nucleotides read TGTGCCAGCAACCGGTCGAGGGGGCAGGGCACTGAAGCTTTCTTT.

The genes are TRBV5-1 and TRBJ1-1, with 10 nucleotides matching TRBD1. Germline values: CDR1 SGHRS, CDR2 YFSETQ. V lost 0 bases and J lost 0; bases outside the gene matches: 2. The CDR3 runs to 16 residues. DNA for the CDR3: TGCGCCAGCAGCTTGGGACAGGGGGCTATGAACACTGAAGCTTTCTTT. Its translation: CASSLGQGAMNTEAFF. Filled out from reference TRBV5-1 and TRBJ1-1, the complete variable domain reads KAGVTQTPRYLIKTRGQQVTLSCSPISGHRSVSWYQQTPGQGLQFLFEYFSETQRNKGNFPGRFSGRQFSNSRSEMNVSTLELGDSALYLCASSLGQGAMNTEAFFGQGTRLTVV.

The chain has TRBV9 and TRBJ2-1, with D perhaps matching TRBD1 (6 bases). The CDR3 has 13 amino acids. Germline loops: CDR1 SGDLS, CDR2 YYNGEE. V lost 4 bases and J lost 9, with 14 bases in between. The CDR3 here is CASSIPGVAEQFF. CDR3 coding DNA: TGTGCCAGCAGCATACCAGGGGTGGCTGAGCAGTTCTTC. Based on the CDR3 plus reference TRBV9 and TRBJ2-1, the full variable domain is DSGVTQTPKHLITATGQRVTLRCSPRSGDLSVYWYQQSLDQGLQFLIQYYNGEERAKGNILERFSAQQFPDLHSELNLSSLELGDSALYFCASSIPGVAEQFFGPGTRLTVL.

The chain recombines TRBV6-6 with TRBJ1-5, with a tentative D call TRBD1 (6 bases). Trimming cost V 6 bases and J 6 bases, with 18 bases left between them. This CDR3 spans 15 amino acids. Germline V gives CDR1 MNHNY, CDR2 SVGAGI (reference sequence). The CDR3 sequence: CASSRTAEGSQPQHF. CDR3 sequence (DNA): TGTGCCAGCAGCCGGACAGCTGAGGGGAGTCAGCCCCAGCATTTT.

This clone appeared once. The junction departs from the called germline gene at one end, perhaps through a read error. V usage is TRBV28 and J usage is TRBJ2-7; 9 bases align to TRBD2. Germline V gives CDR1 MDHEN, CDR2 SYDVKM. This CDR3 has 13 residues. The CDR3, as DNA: TGTGCCAGCAGCCTAGTTCAGCGGGGGGCCCCTCACTTC. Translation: CASSLVQRGAPHF.